This section outlines one T cell receptor beta chain sequence together with its context. Its antigen is currently unknown. Most PBMC samples had around 0.5 ug input DNA in six replicates. Sequencing used immunoSEQ multiplex PCR; TCRdb keeps in-frame clones, though not all of them. The repertoire holds about 14,000 clones, with under 65% as singletons. Patients were newly diagnosed with stage II-IVA oral cavity squamous cell carcinoma without prior systemic or radiation treatment. This CDR3 region has 19 residues. The junction had 17 bases not matched to a gene; V was cut back by 3 bases and J by 3 bases. The sample belongs to a study of neoadjuvant anti-PD-1 for oral cavity cancer. Study-wide results and limits: Each response group had just a few patients in TCR analyses. After neoadjuvant nivolumab, PBMC T cell clonality was significantly higher in non-responders than responders.

The TCR was taken from a person between 35 and 79 years old with oral cavity squamous cell carcinoma. Sample: PBMCs, taken before nivolumab (anti-PD-1) treatment. This rearrangement joins TRBV5-3 to TRBJ1-4, with TRBD1 matching over 7 bases. TRBV5-3 is an ORF, and what it does is uncertain. The CDR3 here is CARSSFEGGASQANEKLFF. CDR3 in DNA: TGTGCCAGAAGCTCCTTCGAAGGGGGCGCTTCCCAGGCTAATGAAAAACTGTTTTTT.